These 25 T cell receptor beta chains share one sample of origin, sequenced in a study of T cells in women clearing cervical HPV infection (dated by TCRdb to 2017 to 2018). Library preparation was by the immunoSEQ multiplex PCR assay. This is the immuneACCESS table as TCRdb keeps it, with only in-frame sequences that have V and J called. A part of the clones is gone; compared with another copy, unresolved V genes explain less than half, and the rest is unexplained. In this sample's table one finds around 31,000 clones. Jointly, the top ten make up more than 4% of the sample. Sequencing was performed on blood buffy coat. All receptors come from a woman aged 18 to 69 with a cervical HPV16 infection that either progressed to CIN3+ or cleared (not recorded which).

With respect to this clone: The read falls 3 residues short of the CDR3 end, and the missing part is taken from the germline J gene. The chain couples TRBV10-3 to TRBJ2-1; TRBD2 might be the D (7 bases). Trimming cost V 0 bases and J 1 base, with 13 bases left between them. The CDR3 contains 17 residues. Per germline, CDR1 ENHRY and CDR2 SYGVKD. Incomplete CDR3 DNA: TGTGCCATCAGTGAGTCGTCGGGGGGCCGGTCCTACAATGAG. Translation gives CAISESSGGRSYNE. Given in full, the CDR3 is CAISESSGGRSYNEQFF.

With regard to this clone: The CDR3 end falls 3 residues outside the read, so it is completed with the germline J gene. The chain combines TRBV20-1 with TRBJ1-2; the D gene is possibly TRBD1 (5 bases). The CDR3 contains 15 residues. The V gene lost 1 base and the J gene lost 0 bases, with 12 bases spanning the gap. Germline V gene sequence: CDR1 DFQATT, CDR2 SNEGSKA (reference sequence). The CDR3 DNA, read in part, is TGCAGTGCTAGAGGGGGAACAGGATCTAACTATGGC. Protein product: CSARGGTGSNYG. The complete CDR3 sequence is CSARGGTGSNYGYTF.

On this clone itself: The CDR3 end is not reached by the read, which stops 3 residues before it; the germline J gene fills it in. The chain recombines TRBV7-3 with TRBJ2-2; 11 nucleotides line up with TRBD1. CDR3 size: 14 residues. Germline V gene lookup returns CDR1 SGHTA and CDR2 FQGTGA. Trimming at V came to 4 bases and at J to 7 bases, leaving 2 bases not matched to a gene. CDR3 sequence: CASSSGTGGGELFF. The CDR3 DNA, read in part, is TGTGCCAGCAGCTCCGGGACAGGGGGCGGGGAG.

About this clone: Read sequence stops 3 residues before the CDR3 end, and the germline J gene provides the missing end. The V and J genes are TRBV4-1 and TRBJ1-1; D gene ambiguous. This CDR3 has 14 residues. The germline V gene encodes CDR1 MGHRA and CDR2 YSYEKL. V lost 6 bases to trimming and J lost 4 bases, with 15 bases between them. CDR3: CASSGPLRGTEAFF. CDR3 DNA (partial): TGCGCCAGCAGTGGACCCCTCCGGGGCACTGAA.

A remark on this clone: Sequencing ends 3 residues short of the CDR3 end; the germline J gene provides the rest. This rearrangement joins TRBV6-4 to TRBJ2-4, with a tentative D call TRBD1 (6 bases). V lost 2 bases, J lost 8 bases, and 13 bases lay in between. CDR3 length: 14 residues. Germline V CDR1 and CDR2: MRHNA, SNTAGT. The CDR3 loop is CASSDSSGADIQYF. The CDR3 bases that were read are TGTGCCAGCAGTGACAGCTCAGGGGCAGACATT.

In regard to this clone: The missing CDR3 end, 3 residues past where the read stops, is filled in from the germline J gene. The V and J genes are TRBV2 and TRBJ1-4; the D gene is possibly TRBD1 (5 bases). In germline, CDR1 is SNHLY, CDR2 FYNNEI. With 5 bases removed from V and 2 bases from J, the gap between germline ends came to 18 bases. The CDR3 consists of 17 residues. The CDR3 protein is CASSPRGGEITNEKLFF. The CDR3 DNA, read in part, is TGTGCCAGCAGTCCTCGTGGAGGGGAAATTACTAATGAAAAA.

As to this clone: The read is 3 residues too short to cover the CDR3 end, so that end is filled in from the germline J gene. The chain uses TRBV6-1 and TRBJ2-1, with TRBD2 matching 11 bases. Germline CDR1 and CDR2: MNHNS and SASEGT. This CDR3 spans 19 amino acids. Unmatched junction bases numbered 14, after V lost 5 bases and J lost 2 bases. The CDR3 region is CASSQGLAGPLGPYNEQFF. The sequenced part of the CDR3 DNA is TGTGCCAGCAGTCAAGGACTAGCGGGCCCGCTGGGGCCCTACAATGAG.

According to its frequency, this clone is medium-sized (0.01 to 0.1%). The sequence runs out 3 residues before the end of the CDR3; the remainder is reconstructed from the germline J gene. The rearrangement uses TRBV18 and TRBJ2-3; 10 bases align to TRBD1. V gave up 3 bases and J gave up 2 bases; unmatched junction bases: 8. The germline gives CDR1 KGHSH, CDR2 LQKENI. This CDR3 contains 17 residues. The part of the CDR3 DNA that was read is TGTGCCAGCTCACCTAGTGACAGGGGGCGATTCACAGATACG. This sequence encodes CASSPSDRGRFTDT. The whole CDR3 is CASSPSDRGRFTDTQYF.

Notes on this clone: The DNA ends 3 residues before the CDR3 does, and the rest of the CDR3 is filled in from the germline J gene. The V and J genes are TRBV7-3 and TRBJ2-3; D not resolved. V was trimmed by 5 bases and J by 3 bases, leaving 9 bases between them. Germline values: CDR1 SGHTA, CDR2 FQGTGA. This CDR3 has 13 amino acids. The CDR3 bases that were read are TGTGCCAGCAGCGTACAGATTACAGATACG. Its translation is CASSVQITDT. The complete CDR3 sequence is CASSVQITDTQYF.

A remark on this clone: The CDR3 end falls 3 residues outside the read, so it is completed with the germline J gene. The chain combines TRBV10-3 with TRBJ1-2; 7 bases fit TRBD1. This CDR3 has 15 residues. Per the germline V gene, CDR1 is ENHRY and CDR2 is SYGVKD. The J segment lost 2 bases and the V segment lost 7 bases, leaving 10 bases of the junction unmatched. Incomplete CDR3 DNA: TGTGCCATCACCATGACAGGGACGATAAACTATGGC. Translating it yields CAITMTGTINYG. The entire CDR3 protein is CAITMTGTINYGYTF.

In regard to this clone: The sequenced fragment ends 3 residues before the CDR3 boundary, so the rest is inferred from the germline J gene. This chain connects TRBV30 to TRBJ1-5; no reliable D call. The CDR3 has 13 amino acids. V dropped 2 bases and J dropped 4 bases, with 9 bases sitting between them. Germline V gene data show CDR1 as GTSNPN and CDR2 as SVGIG (reference sequence). The sequenced part of the CDR3 DNA is TGTGCCTGGAGTAGGCAGGAGAATCAGCCC. This codes for CAWSRQENQP. The full CDR3 reads CAWSRQENQPQHF.

A note on this clone: The DNA ends 3 residues before the CDR3 does, and the rest of the CDR3 is filled in from the germline J gene. V gene TRBV10-1 combines with J gene TRBJ2-5; 10 bases fit TRBD1. This CDR3 comprises 15 residues. V shed 4 bases and J 4 bases; nucleotides not matched to a gene: 6. The V gene's germline CDR1 is WNHNN and CDR2 SYGVQD (reference sequence). The CDR3 protein is CASSADRGWPETQYF. CDR3 DNA (partial): TGCGCCAGCAGTGCGGACAGGGGGTGGCCAGAGACC.

Remarks on this clone: Read coverage stops 3 residues before the CDR3 terminus; the germline J gene supplies the remainder. This chain connects TRBV30 to TRBJ1-1; 9 bases agree with TRBD1. Unmatched junction bases numbered 5, after V lost 0 bases and J lost 3 bases. There are 15 residues in the CDR3. Germline-derived CDR1 and CDR2 are GTSNPN and SVGIG (reference sequence). The part of the CDR3 DNA that was read is TGTGCCTGGAGTGTAGGGACAGGGTGGTACACTGAA. This codes for CAWSVGTGWYTE. The CDR3 reads in full as CAWSVGTGWYTEAFF.

Concerning this clone itself: The read ends 3 residues before the CDR3 terminus; that terminus is restored from the germline J gene. The J gene is TRBJ1-1, the V gene TRBV7-2; the D is unclear. The V gene lost 2 bases and the J gene lost 0 bases, with 4 bases spanning the gap. This CDR3 is 13 amino acids long. CDR1 and CDR2 (germline): SGHTA, FQGNSA. Incomplete CDR3 DNA: TGTGCCAGCAGCTTACAGATGAACACTGAA. Translation: CASSLQMNTE. The complete CDR3 sequence is CASSLQMNTEAFF.

Concerning this clone itself: The read finishes 3 residues shy of the CDR3 end, and the germline J gene is used to complete it. V usage is TRBV12-3 or TRBV12-4 and J usage is TRBJ2-7, with D maybe TRBD1 (6 bases). This CDR3 has 14 amino acids. The V end lost 5 bases, the J end lost 5 bases, and 16 bases lay between the germline ends. The CDR3 DNA, read in part, is TGTGCCAGCAGTGCACAGGGAGTTGAGGACGAG. Its protein product is CASSAQGVEDE. The full CDR3 protein reads CASSAQGVEDEQYF.

A remark on this clone: The CDR3 extends 3 residues past the end of the read, so its final part is completed from the germline J gene. The rearrangement links TRBV30 to TRBJ1-5; perhaps TRBD1 as D (5 bases). The CDR3 is 13 residues long. CDR1 and CDR2 (germline): GTSNPN, SVGIG (reference sequence). Trimming removed 6 bases at V and 4 bases at J, with 13 bases between. This CDR3 reads CACQTATNQPQHF. CDR3 bases read: TGTGCCTGCCAGACAGCCACGAATCAGCCC.

Concerning this clone itself: The CDR3 end falls 3 residues outside the read, so it is completed with the germline J gene. The rearrangement joins TRBV28 to TRBJ1-4, with 8 positions matching TRBD1. The CDR3 runs 17 residues. The germline V gene has CDR1 MDHEN and CDR2 SYDVKM. The CDR3 loop is CASSSYPGQGGKGKLFF. CDR3 DNA (partial): TGTGCCAGCAGTTCTTATCCCGGACAGGGTGGGAAGGGTAAA. The whole variable domain, remainder taken from reference TRBV28 and TRBJ1-4, is DVKVTQSSRYLVKRTGEKVFLECVQDMDHENMFWYRQDPGLGLRLIYFSYDVKMKEKGDIPEGYSVSREKKERFSLILESASTNQTSMYLCASSSYPGQGGKGKLFFGSGTQLSVL.

For this clone: The junction shows a germline mismatch at one end, possibly a read error. Read coverage stops 3 residues before the CDR3 terminus; the germline J gene supplies the remainder. The chain employs TRBV19 and TRBJ2-1; 10 positions agree with TRBD2. CDR1 is LNHDA, CDR2 SQIVND, per germline (reference sequence). CDR3 length: 15 residues. CDR3 DNA (partial): TGTACCAGTAGTGTTAAAGCGGGAGGGATGGATGAG. Translating gives CTSSVKAGGMDE. In full, the CDR3 is CTSSVKAGGMDEQFF.

As for this clone: With the read ending 3 residues before the CDR3 end, the germline J gene is used to fill in that end. This chain joins TRBV5-6 and TRBJ2-1; D is unresolved. Trimming took 0 bases from V and 0 from J, leaving 7 bases between them. Germline loops: CDR1 SGHDT, CDR2 YYEEEE. The CDR3 runs to 15 residues. The CDR3 sequence is CASSLVGSSYNEQFF. The DNA read from the CDR3 is TGTGCCAGCAGCTTGGTTGGTAGCTCCTACAATGAG.

Concerning this clone: The sequence runs out 3 residues before the end of the CDR3; the remainder is reconstructed from the germline J gene. The chain combines TRBV10-1 with TRBJ1-5; no firm D call. V was cut by 7 bases and J by 2 bases, with 15 bases left in between. The CDR3 extends over 15 amino acids. Germline values: CDR1 WNHNN, CDR2 SYGVQD (reference sequence). The CDR3 loop reads CASNPHPRGNQPQHF. The covered CDR3 bases are TGCGCCAGCAATCCCCACCCGAGGGGCAATCAGCCC.

Concerning this clone: The read halts 3 residues ahead of the CDR3 end, with the missing end drawn from the germline J gene. V is TRBV12-3 or TRBV12-4 and J is TRBJ2-1; 12 bases map to TRBD1. V was clipped by 1 base and J by 7 bases; unmatched bases: 5. The CDR3 contains 16 residues. CDR3 amino acids: CASSLEGTGGRNEQFF. The part of the CDR3 DNA that was read is TGTGCCAGCAGTTTAGAAGGGACAGGGGGCCGGAATGAG.

In regard to this clone: The sequenced fragment ends 3 residues before the CDR3 boundary, so the rest is inferred from the germline J gene. The chain employs TRBV20-1 and TRBJ2-1, with TRBD2 as a possible D gene (6 bases). The CDR3 is made up of 14 amino acids. Germline values: CDR1 DFQATT, CDR2 SNEGSKA (reference sequence). Trimming removed 1 base at V and 4 bases at J, with 11 bases between. CDR3 DNA (partial): TGCAGTGCTAGAGTAGCGGATGGGTACAATGAG. It encodes CSARVADGYNE. The full CDR3 reads CSARVADGYNEQFF.

With regard to this clone: The read stops 3 residues short of the end of the CDR3; the missing end is completed from the germline J gene. This chain uses TRBV2 with TRBJ1-1; TRBD1 matches at 10 bases. V was pared by 8 bases and J by 1 base, with 1 base of the junction left unmatched. Germline V gene data show CDR1 as SNHLY and CDR2 as FYNNEI. This CDR3 contains 13 residues. The part of the CDR3 DNA that was read is TGTGCCAGCGACAGGGGGCAGAACACTGAA. Protein product: CASDRGQNTE. The CDR3, in full, reads CASDRGQNTEAFF. Using reference TRBV2 and TRBJ1-1 for the parts outside the CDR3, the full variable domain is EPEVTQTPSHQVTQMGQEVILRCVPISNHLYFYWYRQILGQKVEFLVSFYNNEISEKSEIFDDQFSVERPDGSNFTLKIRSTKLEDSAMYFCASDRGQNTEAFFGQGTRLTVV.

With respect to this clone: The read ends 3 residues before the CDR3 terminus; that terminus is restored from the germline J gene. This chain connects TRBV6-2 or TRBV6-3 to TRBJ2-2; a weak D match, TRBD1 (5 bases). The germline CDR1 and CDR2 sequences are MNHEY and SVGEGT. V shed 4 bases and J shed 6 bases, with 6 bases lying between them. This CDR3 has 12 amino acids. The part of the CDR3 DNA that was read is TGTGCCAGCAGTTCGACAGCCGGGGAG. Protein sequence: CASSSTAGE. The full CDR3 protein is CASSSTAGELFF.

The CDR3 protein is CSVVQGRGDTQYF. The covered CDR3 bases are TGCAGCGTTGTTCAGGGGCGCGGAGATACG. The rearrangement links TRBV29-1 to TRBJ2-3; possible D gene TRBD1, 6 bases. The sequenced fragment ends 3 residues before the CDR3 boundary, so the rest is inferred from the germline J gene. Trimming removed 4 bases at V and 5 bases at J, with 13 bases between. The CDR3 length is 13 residues. The germline CDR1 and CDR2 sequences are SQVTM and ANQGSEA.